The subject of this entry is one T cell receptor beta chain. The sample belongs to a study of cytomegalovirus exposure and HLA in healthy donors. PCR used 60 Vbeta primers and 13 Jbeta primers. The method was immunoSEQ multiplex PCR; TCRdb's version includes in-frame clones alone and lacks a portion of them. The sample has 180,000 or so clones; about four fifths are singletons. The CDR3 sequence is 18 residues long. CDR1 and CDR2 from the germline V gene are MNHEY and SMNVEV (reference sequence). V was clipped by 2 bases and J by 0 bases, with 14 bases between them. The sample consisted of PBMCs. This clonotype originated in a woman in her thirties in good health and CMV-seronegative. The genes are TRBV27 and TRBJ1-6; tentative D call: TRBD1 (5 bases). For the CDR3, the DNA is TGTGCCAGCAGTTTAGGGCAGGGCCCCAGCTCCTATAATTCACCCCTCCACTTT. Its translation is CASSLGQGPSSYNSPLHF.